These T cell receptor beta chains were read from a single sample in a study of cytomegalovirus exposure and HLA in healthy donors. Clones were sequenced by immunoSEQ multiplex PCR, and TCRdb holds only the in-frame ones, with some missing. The repertoire has around 150,000 clones, 95% to 96% of them found once; the top ten carry around 0.9%. The sequenced sample consisted of PBMCs. These receptors were obtained from a woman under 30 in good health and CMV-seronegative. CDR3s include the opening cysteine and the closing phenylalanine or tryptophan. D genes are given only for firm matches. Clone size is shown for a subset of rows, as once, few, many or a class of expanded clone.

TRBJ2-5 . TRBV2 . CASSPQGGQETQYF TGTGCCAGCAGCCCCCAGGGGGGTCAAGAGACCCAGTACTTC
TRBJ2-7 TRBD1 TRBV7-8 . CASSLVFGGQGAVSGEQYF TGTGCCAGCAGCTTAGTGTTTGGTGGACAGGGGGCGGTTTCAGGGGAGCAGTACTTC
TRBJ1-1 . TRBV2 . CASSARTEAFF TGTGCCAGCAGTGCTAGGACTGAAGCTTTCTTT
TRBJ2-7 TRBD2 TRBV15 . CATSRDREGSYEQYF TGTGCCACCAGCAGAGACAGGGAGGGGTCCTACGAGCAGTACTTC
TRBJ2-1 TRBD1 TRBV7-6 . CASSWSRQGGNEQFF TGTGCCAGCAGCTGGAGCAGACAGGGGGGCAATGAGCAGTTCTTC
TRBJ2-7 . TRBV5-1 . CASSLTGGEQYF TGCGCCAGCAGCCTCACGGGTGGCGAGCAGTACTTC
TRBJ1-4 . TRBV30 . CAWSIKGEGFDEKLFF TGTGCCTGGAGTATTAAAGGGGAAGGGTTCGATGAAAAACTGTTTTTT
TRBJ2-7 . TRBV11-2 . CASSRLVRQGLYEQYF TGTGCCAGCAGCCGGTTAGTGAGACAGGGACTCTACGAGCAGTACTTC
TRBJ2-3 TRBD2 TRBV7-3 . CASSSGGASTDTQYF TGTGCCAGCAGCTCCGGGGGGGCTAGCACAGATACGCAGTATTTT
TRBJ1-3 . TRBV7-2 . CASSLQVSSGNTIYF TGTGCCAGCAGCTTACAGGTATCCTCTGGAAACACCATATATTTT
TRBJ2-1 TRBD1 TRBV7-9 . CASSPGTGDYNEQFF TGTGCCAGCAGCCCCGGGACAGGCGACTACAATGAGCAGTTCTTC
TRBJ1-6 . TRBV9 . CASSDRAGTPNSPLHF TGTGCCAGCAGCGACCGAGCCGGGACACCGAATTCACCCCTCCACTTT
TRBJ1-2 . TRBV6-5 . CASSYSYAHGYTF TGTGCCAGCAGTTACTCCTATGCTCATGGCTACACCTTC
TRBJ1-1 TRBD1 TRBV19 . CASSPGTGGTEAFF TGTGCCAGTAGCCCCGGGACAGGGGGCACTGAAGCTTTCTTT
TRBJ2-3 TRBD2 TRBV6-1 . CASSVTSGGPRETQYF TGTGCCAGCAGTGTAACTAGCGGGGGCCCCCGGGAAACGCAGTATTTT
TRBJ1-2 TRBD1 TRBV5-6 . CASSLYSGTGDYGYTF TGTGCCAGCAGCTTGTACTCTGGGACAGGGGACTATGGCTACACCTTC
TRBJ1-5 . TRBV2 . CASSDKRSDQPQHF TGTGCCAGCAGTGATAAGAGATCGGATCAGCCCCAGCATTTT
TRBJ1-1 . TRBV7-6 . CASSLETQSEAFF TGTGCCAGCAGCTTAGAGACACAGTCAGAAGCTTTCTTT
TRBJ2-3 TRBD2 TRBV4-1 . CASSISSGRYTDTQYF TGCGCCAGCAGCATCTCTAGCGGGAGGTACACAGATACGCAGTATTTT
TRBJ2-1 TRBD2 TRBV19 . CASTRTSGYNEQFF TGTGCCAGTACTCGGACTAGCGGCTACAATGAGCAGTTCTTC
TRBJ1-5 . TRBV29-1 . CSALPQHF TGCAGCGCCCTGCCCCAGCATTTT
TRBJ2-1 TRBD2 TRBV11-2 . CASSLEGGGANEQFF TGTGCCAGCAGCTTAGAGGGCGGGGGGGCGAATGAGCAGTTCTTC
TRBJ1-5 . TRBV27 . CASSSSQGRLRGNQPQHF TGTGCCAGCAGTTCATCCCAGGGGCGGCTGAGAGGCAATCAGCCCCAGCATTTT
TRBJ1-1 TRBD1 TRBV18 . CASSPLQGVSEAFF TGTGCCAGCTCACCCCTACAGGGGGTAAGTGAAGCTTTCTTT
TRBJ1-4 . TRBV7-6 . CASSLAGVNEKLFF TGTGCCAGCAGCTTAGCAGGGGTTAATGAAAAACTGTTTTTT
TRBJ1-1 . TRBV5-1 . CASSLAVGGTEAFF TGCGCCAGCAGCTTGGCAGTAGGGGGCACTGAAGCTTTCTTT
TRBJ1-2 . TRBV2 . CASSNRLTNYGYTF TGTGCCAGCAGTAACAGGCTCACTAACTATGGCTACACCTTC
TRBJ1-1 . TRBV6-6 . CASSYSWLTVEAFF TGTGCCAGCAGTTACTCTTGGTTGACAGTTGAAGCTTTCTTT
TRBJ2-5 . TRBV7-2 . CASRSGIQETQYF TGTGCCAGCAGGTCGGGAATCCAAGAGACCCAGTACTTC
TRBJ2-2 . TRBV6-5 . CASSSAGNGELFF TGTGCCAGCAGTTCAGCAGGGAATGGGGAGCTGTTTTTT
TRBJ2-3 . TRBV6-5 . CASSESDTQYF TGTGCCAGCAGCGAGTCAGATACGCAGTATTTT
TRBJ2-7 . TRBV6-5 . CASTTTAGFYEQYF TGTGCCAGCACCACCACCGCGGGGTTCTACGAGCAGTACTTC
TRBJ1-4 TRBD1 TRBV19 . CASSKGQGKNEKLFF TGTGCCAGTAGTAAGGGACAGGGGAAGAATGAAAAACTGTTTTTT
TRBJ2-7 . TRBV2 . CASSPTLNYEQYF TGTGCCAGCAGTCCTACTCTTAATTACGAGCAGTACTTC
TRBJ1-2 . TRBV18 once CASSPGQDYGYTF TGTGCCAGCTCACCAGGGCAGGACTATGGCTACACCTTC
TRBJ1-5 . TRBV19 once CASCYSNQPQHF TGTGCCAGCTGTTATAGCAATCAGCCCCAGCATTTT
TRBJ1-1 TRBD1 TRBV2 . CASMNYRGMNTEAFF TGTGCCAGCATGAATTACAGGGGTATGAACACTGAAGCTTTCTTT
TRBJ1-3 . TRBV11-2 . CASSLDAPGSGNTIYF TGTGCCAGCAGCTTAGACGCACCAGGCTCTGGAAACACCATATATTTT
TRBJ2-2 . TRBV9 . CASSGGQPGGSSTGELFF TGTGCCAGCAGCGGCGGACAGCCTGGAGGTTCAAGCACCGGGGAGCTGTTTTTT
TRBJ2-3 . TRBV11-2 . CASSPPSRGATDTQYF TGTGCCAGCAGCCCCCCTAGTCGGGGGGCAACAGATACGCAGTATTTT
TRBJ2-5 TRBD2 TRBV9 once CASSVAGGMKETQYF TGTGCCAGCAGCGTTGCGGGGGGCATGAAGGAGACCCAGTACTTC
TRBJ2-7 TRBD2 TRBV7-2 . CASSLGGGRPGSYEQYF TGTGCCAGCAGCTTAGGCGGCGGGAGGCCCGGCTCCTACGAGCAGTACTTC
TRBJ1-6 TRBD1 TRBV11-2 once CASRLDRGDNSPLHF TGTGCCAGCAGACTGGACAGGGGGGATAATTCACCCCTCCACTTT
TRBJ1-2 . TRBV6-1 . CASTLGGTGDYGYTF TGTGCCAGCACCCTGGGGGGAACGGGGGACTATGGCTACACCTTC
TRBJ2-7 TRBD1 TRBV4-3 . CASSQGQGGSYEQYF TGCGCCAGCAGCCAAGGACAGGGCGGCTCCTACGAGCAGTACTTC
TRBJ2-5 . TRBV9 . CASSPRAEGTQYF TGTGCCAGCAGCCCTCGCGCCGAGGGGACCCAGTACTTC